The clone carrying this T cell receptor beta chain was seen just once. With 6 bases removed from V and 0 bases from J, the gap between germline ends came to 14 bases. CDR1 is MDHEN and CDR2 is SYDVKM in the germline V gene. The CDR3 length is 15 residues. TCRdb's table, derived via immunoSEQ multiplex PCR, lists solely in-frame clones and lacks some. The sample has about 88,000 clones, under 95% seen once. This sample was taken from a study of technical replicates of blood from several donors. Sequenced sample: T cells isolated from PBMCs. This chain uses TRBV28 with TRBJ1-1, with a weak D call TRBD1 (6 bases). This clonotype was sampled from a human donor in good health. The CDR3 spells CASSPGQLMNTEAFF. The CDR3 DNA follows: TGTGCCAGCAGCCCTGGACAGCTAATGAACACTGAAGCTTTCTTT.